Listed below are T cell receptor beta chains from one sample, sequenced in a study of chemoradiotherapy in HPV16-positive cancers. Produced via immunoSEQ multiplex PCR; TCRdb's table is partial and in-frame only. The sample has some 1,600 clones, 70% to 85% seen once. The source was tumor tissue, collected from a patient who underwent chemoradiotherapy. These receptors all stem from a human donor with HPV-associated anogenital cancer. Both conserved end residues are part of each CDR3. D genes are given only for firm matches. Size is omitted from some rows. Given values are once, few, many or a class for expanded clones.

v_call,d_call,clone_size,j_call,cdr3_aa,cdr3_nt
TRBV6-1,TRBD2,-,TRBJ2-1,CASSAGLAGVYNEQFF,TGTGCCAGCAGTGCCGGACTAGCGGGAGTCTACAATGAGCAGTTCTTC
TRBV5-6,-,-,TRBJ2-1,CASSGTGSSSSYNEQFF,TGTGCCAGCAGCGGAACCGGTTCGTCAAGCTCCTACAATGAGCAGTTCTTC
TRBV2,TRBD1,-,TRBJ1-1,CASSGQGTEAFF,TGTGCCAGCAGTGGACAGGGCACTGAAGCTTTCTTT
TRBV6-5,TRBD1,few,TRBJ2-7,CASSSRDSSYEQYF,TGTGCCAGCAGTTCCAGGGACAGCTCCTACGAGCAGTACTTC
TRBV11-2,-,-,TRBJ1-1,CASSFQGNTEAFF,TGTGCCAGCAGCTTCCAAGGGAACACTGAAGCTTTCTTT
TRBV6-6,-,-,TRBJ1-5,CASSYSYGRQPQHF,TGTGCCAGCAGTTATTCATACGGGCGGCAGCCCCAGCATTTT
TRBV7-8,TRBD2,-,TRBJ2-1,CASSSTLAGGLEGHNEQFF,TGTGCCAGCAGCTCAACCCTAGCGGGGGGCCTCGAAGGCCACAATGAGCAGTTCTTC
TRBV6-5,-,-,TRBJ1-3,CASSYSGDAGNTIYF,TGTGCCAGCAGTTATAGTGGGGACGCTGGAAACACCATATATTTT
TRBV27,-,-,TRBJ2-7,CARKSTGREQYF,TGTGCCAGAAAATCGACAGGTCGGGAGCAGTACTTC
TRBV4-3,-,-,TRBJ2-7,CASSRGGAGGQSSYEQYF,TGCGCCAGCAGCCGAGGGGGGGCAGGCGGGCAGAGCTCCTACGAGCAGTACTTC
TRBV7-9,TRBD2,once,TRBJ2-7,CASSRGLAASYEQYF,TGTGCCAGCAGCCGGGGACTAGCGGCTTCCTACGAGCAGTACTTC
TRBV5-4,-,few,TRBJ2-2,CATERGAANTGELFF,TGTGCCACCGAAAGAGGAGCGGCGAACACCGGGGAGCTGTTTTTT
TRBV7-9,-,-,TRBJ2-4,CASSLGTERRAKNIQYF,TGTGCCAGCAGCTTAGGGACGGAAAGAAGAGCCAAAAACATTCAGTACTTC
TRBV7-9,-,few,TRBJ1-2,CASSPFAPNYGYTF,TGTGCCAGCAGCCCCTTTGCTCCCAACTATGGCTACACCTTC
TRBV6-5,-,-,TRBJ2-3,CASSLRSGADTQYF,TGTGCCAGCAGTTTGCGTTCTGGTGCAGATACGCAGTATTTT
TRBV5-4,-,-,TRBJ1-5,CASSLGSNQPQHF,TGTGCCAGCAGCTTGGGCAGCAATCAGCCCCAGCATTTT
TRBV10-2,TRBD2,-,TRBJ2-7,CASRGVGGAYEQYF,TGCGCCAGCAGGGGGGTCGGGGGGGCCTACGAGCAGTACTTC
TRBV29-1,-,-,TRBJ2-3,CSALGGRGADTQYF,TGCAGCGCACTAGGGGGACGGGGGGCAGATACGCAGTATTTT
TRBV7-9,-,-,TRBJ2-3,CAGLSVDVDTQYF,TGTGCCGGCCTCTCCGTTGATGTAGATACGCAGTATTTT
TRBV6-5,-,few,TRBJ2-5,CASRGSGFQETQYF,TGTGCCAGCAGAGGTAGCGGATTCCAAGAGACCCAGTACTTC
TRBV19,-,few,TRBJ2-2,CASRARSGELFF,TGTGCCAGTAGGGCCAGGTCCGGGGAGCTGTTTTTT
TRBV14,TRBD1,-,TRBJ1-1,CASSQGFRGTGGWNTEAFF,TGTGCCAGCAGCCAAGGATTTAGGGGGACAGGGGGTTGGAACACTGAAGCTTTCTTT
TRBV5-6,-,-,TRBJ1-1,CASSLPPTEAFF,TGTGCCAGCAGCCTCCCACCCACTGAAGCTTTCTTT
TRBV2,-,-,TRBJ1-5,CASSGLFGNQPQHF,TGTGCCAGCAGTGGCCTCTTTGGCAATCAGCCCCAGCATTTT
TRBV27,-,-,TRBJ1-2,CASSPTAAGGYTF,TGTGCCAGCAGTCCAACTGCGGCGGGTGGCTACACCTTC
TRBV18,-,-,TRBJ2-2,CASSPKQGSTGELFF,TGTGCCAGCTCACCTAAACAGGGAAGCACCGGGGAGCTGTTTTTT
TRBV2,-,-,TRBJ2-7,CASSGRDNSYEQYF,TGTGCCAGCAGCGGCCGGGACAACTCCTACGAGCAGTACTTC
TRBV6-6,TRBD1,-,TRBJ1-2,CASSFTPGQRNYGYTF,TGTGCCAGCAGTTTTACTCCGGGACAGCGAAACTATGGCTACACCTTC
TRBV5-1,-,-,TRBJ2-7,CASRRGDQGEQYF,TGCGCCAGCCGCAGAGGGGACCAGGGCGAGCAGTACTTC
TRBV9,-,-,TRBJ1-2,CASSARANYGYTF,TGTGCCAGCAGCGCGAGGGCTAACTATGGCTACACCTTC
TRBV6-7,-,-,TRBJ2-1,CASRKITRFYNEQFF,TGTGCCAGCAGGAAAATAACGCGGTTCTACAATGAGCAGTTCTTC
TRBV5-1,TRBD1,-,TRBJ1-2,CASSEGGQASGYTF,TGCGCCAGCAGCGAAGGGGGACAGGCGAGTGGCTACACCTTC
TRBV5-1,TRBD2,-,TRBJ2-1,CASSLARGAGGYNEQFF,TGCGCCAGCAGCTTGGCCCGAGGAGCGGGAGGCTACAATGAGCAGTTCTTC
TRBV5-4,TRBD1,-,TRBJ1-5,CASSDRGSNQPQHF,TGTGCCAGCAGCGACAGGGGTAGCAATCAGCCCCAGCATTTT
TRBV7-9,TRBD1,-,TRBJ1-5,CASSADEGAYQPQHF,TGTGCCAGCAGCGCCGACGAGGGGGCCTATCAGCCCCAGCATTTT
TRBV4-3,-,-,TRBJ2-7,CASSQAVGGTYEQYF,TGCGCCAGCAGCCAAGCGGTCGGGGGAACCTACGAGCAGTACTTC
TRBV7-9,-,once,TRBJ2-1,CASSDGPSNNEQFF,TGTGCCAGCAGCGACGGACCAAGTAACAATGAGCAGTTCTTC
TRBV5-6,-,-,TRBJ2-3,CASSLLEGSTDTQYF,TGTGCCAGCAGCTTGTTAGAGGGGAGCACAGATACGCAGTATTTT
TRBV13,-,-,TRBJ2-2,CASSLYSGIGDGELFF,TGTGCCAGCAGCTTATATTCGGGGATAGGAGACGGGGAGCTGTTTTTT
TRBV6-5,TRBD1,-,TRBJ2-7,CASSRTGTYEQYF,TGTGCCAGCAGTCGGACAGGTACCTACGAGCAGTACTTC
TRBV28,-,-,TRBJ1-5,CASSLGGAGARNQPQHF,TGTGCCAGCAGTTTGGGGGGCGCAGGTGCCCGAAATCAGCCCCAGCATTTT
TRBV6-6,TRBD1,-,TRBJ1-2,CASSLTGYGYTF,TGTGCCAGCAGCCTGACAGGGTATGGCTACACCTTC
TRBV6-6,TRBD1,once,TRBJ1-2,CASSYSGTGRSGYTF,TGTGCCAGCAGTTACTCGGGGACAGGGAGATCTGGCTACACCTTC
TRBV6-5,-,-,TRBJ1-5,CASRMRGDNQPQHF,TGTGCCAGCAGGATGAGGGGGGACAATCAGCCCCAGCATTTT
TRBV6-5,-,-,TRBJ2-6,CASSYRGGSGANVLTF,TGTGCCAGCAGTTACCGGGGAGGATCTGGGGCCAACGTCCTGACTTTC
TRBV11-2,-,-,TRBJ1-6,CASSLRERNSPLHF,TGTGCCAGCAGCCTCAGGGAACGGAATTCACCCCTCCACTTT
TRBV7-2,-,-,TRBJ1-2,CAGGTEALNYGYTF,TGTGCCGGGGGGACTGAAGCGCTAAACTATGGCTACACCTTC
TRBV7-6,-,-,TRBJ2-2,CASSLLGLPGTGELFF,TGTGCCAGCAGCTTATTGGGACTTCCGGGAACCGGGGAGCTGTTTTTT
TRBV7-9,TRBD2,few,TRBJ2-1,CASIPLDGLAGEEQFF,TGTGCCAGCATCCCCTTAGATGGGCTAGCGGGGGAGGAGCAGTTCTTC
TRBV7-2,-,once,TRBJ1-3,CASSLDGGTSSGNTIYF,TGTGCCAGCAGCTTAGACGGCGGCACCAGCTCTGGAAACACCATATATTTT
TRBV7-9,-,-,TRBJ2-1,CASSLGGLSYNEQFF,TGTGCCAGCAGCTTAGGCGGGCTCTCCTACAATGAGCAGTTCTTC